This TCR beta chain was identified during a study of regulatory T cells in long-lasting Graves disease. Trimming removed 3 bases from V and 0 bases from J, with 6 bases in between. The CDR3 runs to 13 residues. Germline-derived CDR1 and CDR2 are SGDLS and YYNGEE. Sample time point: newly diagnosed GD, antithyroid drugs for less than 3 months. TCR sequences were obtained from RNA taken from PBMCs. Arm-PCR with iRepertoire HTBI primers amplified the CDR3 regions for these TCR beta libraries. Each CDR3 protein gets one entry after TCRdb re-called the multiplex PCR reads with MiXCR. Of some 450,000 distinct CDR3 sequences listed, around 17% are singletons. The same sample was also studied in work on T cells in Graves' hyperthyroidism and ophthalmopathy. That report notes: Uncontrolled infection, other autoimmune disease, pregnancy or lactation led to exclusion.

Sequenced here: peripheral blood mononuclear cells (PBMCs), sampled at new diagnosis, from a patient treated with antithyroid drugs. The TCR comes from a woman between 25 and 40 years old with Graves disease. The genes are TRBV9 and TRBJ1-1; D is ambiguous. For the CDR3, the DNA is TGTGCCAGCAGCGCCGCCCTGAACACTGAAGCTTTCTTT. Amino acids: CASSAALNTEAFF.